This T cell receptor (beta chain) was identified in a study of response to subunit inactivated influenza vaccine. TCRdb ran MiXCR on the RT-PCR reads and lists one entry per CDR3 protein. The sample carries 500,000 to 750,000 distinct CDR3 sequences, 14% recorded once. CDR3 length equals 19 residues. From germline, CDR1 is SGHRS and CDR2 YFSETQ. The V and J ends lost 4 bases and 0 bases, in that order; junction bases with no gene match: 13. This clonotype was counted only a few times. The material sequenced was PBMCs from blood, taken about 11 days after vaccination. The TCR sequence derives from a man aged 45-65 years who received an inactivated influenza vaccine. The gene calls are TRBV5-1 and TRBJ2-6; 7 bases are a match to TRBD2. CDR3 region: CASSPESGIRGSGANVLTF. CDR3 nucleotide sequence: TGCGCCAGCAGCCCAGAGAGCGGGATAAGAGGCTCTGGGGCCAACGTCCTGACTTTC.